This passage covers 30 T cell receptor beta chains from one sample sequenced in a study of cytomegalovirus exposure and HLA in healthy donors. PCR used 60 Vbeta primers and 13 Jbeta primers. Produced via immunoSEQ multiplex PCR; TCRdb's table is partial and in-frame only. Altogether roughly 160,000 clones are present, more than 65% being singletons, with the ten largest covering under 1.5%. The specimen was PBMCs. These receptors originate from a man aged 25-45 years in good health and CMV-seronegative.

The V call is TRBV6-5, the J call TRBJ2-7, with TRBD1 matching over 9 bases. The CDR3 length is 13 residues. The germline CDR1 and CDR2 sequences are MNHEY and SVGAGI. The trim removed 8 bases at V and 4 bases at J, leaving 6 bases unmatched. CDR3 in DNA: TGTGCCAGCGGACAGGGGAGGTCGTACGAGCAGTACTTC. Translation: CASGQGRSYEQYF.

The V gene is TRBV7-2, the J gene TRBJ2-7, with 7 nucleotides matching TRBD1. The CDR3 length is 16 residues. V trimming: 0 bases; J trimming: 3 bases; junction bases outside the gene matches: 8. Germline CDR1 and CDR2: SGHTA and FQGNSA. CDR3 residues: CASSLARTGEIYEQYF. The CDR3 DNA reads as TGTGCCAGCAGCTTAGCGCGCACAGGGGAAATCTACGAGCAGTACTTC.

This chain connects TRBV28 to TRBJ1-4; D gene unclear. The CDR3 totals 16 residues. Germline V lookup: CDR1 MDHEN, CDR2 SYDVKM. V lost 6 bases and J lost 4, with 18 bases in between. The CDR3 here is CASRGRAAQVNEKLFF. The CDR3 nucleotides are TGTGCCAGCAGGGGGAGAGCGGCCCAGGTTAATGAAAAACTGTTTTTT.

The rearrangement joins TRBV28 to TRBJ2-7; TRBD2 is a possible D gene (7 bases). The CDR3 spans 14 residues. Germline CDR1 and CDR2: MDHEN and SYDVKM. The V end lost 8 bases, the J end lost 6 bases, and 20 bases lay between the germline ends. CDR3 sequence: CASVTGGQGLEQYF. The CDR3 DNA is TGTGCCAGCGTAACCGGGGGGCAGGGTCTCGAGCAGTACTTC.

The chain links TRBV28 to TRBJ1-1, with D perhaps TRBD1 (5 bases). The CDR3 sequence is 15 residues long. Germline assignment: CDR1 MDHEN and CDR2 SYDVKM. V was trimmed by 5 bases and J by 4 bases, leaving 17 bases between them. CDR3 DNA: TGTGCCAGCAGTCCCTCAGTCAGGGCGGTCACTGAAGCTTTCTTT. It yields the protein CASSPSVRAVTEAFF.

The chain joins TRBV7-2 to TRBJ2-2; a possible D gene is TRBD2 (5 bases). This CDR3 has 15 residues. V was shortened by 0 bases and J by 1 base, with 6 bases between the two germline ends. Germline V gene sequence: CDR1 SGHTA, CDR2 FQGNSA. CDR3 bases: TGTGCCAGCAGCTTAGCACGGGAGAACACCGGGGAGCTGTTTTTT. Translation gives CASSLARENTGELFF.

V and J are TRBV9 and TRBJ1-1, with D perhaps TRBD1 (5 bases). The CDR3 extends over 14 amino acids. Germline assignment: CDR1 SGDLS and CDR2 YYNGEE. V lost 4 bases and J lost 3, with 13 bases in between. The CDR3 bases are TGTGCCAGCAGCACCGCAGGGAGGGACACTGAAGCTTTCTTT. Encoded protein: CASSTAGRDTEAFF.

This chain connects TRBV5-5 to TRBJ1-3; a possible D gene is TRBD1 (5 bases). This CDR3 is built from 18 residues. Germline assignment: CDR1 SGHKS and CDR2 YYEKEE (reference sequence). V lost 1 base to trimming and J lost 0 bases, with 17 bases between them. The CDR3 here is CASSLFPGGAYSGNTIYF. Here the CDR3 DNA reads TGTGCCAGCAGCTTGTTTCCGGGAGGGGCCTACTCTGGAAACACCATATATTTT.

V and J are TRBV7-9 and TRBJ2-5; a weak D match, TRBD2 (5 bases). The DNA end favors TRBJ2-7, so the J call may be wrong. The CDR3 sequence is 15 residues long. Germline V lookup: CDR1 SEHNR, CDR2 FQNEAQ (reference sequence). CDR3 in amino acids: CASSIIERTGYEQYF. The DNA of the CDR3 is TGTGCCAGCAGCATAATCGAAAGGACTGGTTACGAGCAGTACTTC.

V is TRBV28 and J is TRBJ1-5; 7 positions match TRBD1. Germline V gives CDR1 MDHEN, CDR2 SYDVKM. This CDR3 is 18 amino acids long. The V segment lost 2 bases and the J segment 0 bases; nucleotides outside the gene matches: 10. The chain's CDR3 is CASSLRDRLTYSNQPQHF. The CDR3 DNA reads as TGTGCCAGCAGTTTACGGGACAGATTGACCTATAGCAATCAGCCCCAGCATTTT. The entire variable domain, with the rest obtained from reference TRBV28 and TRBJ1-5, is as follows: DVKVTQSSRYLVKRTGEKVFLECVQDMDHENMFWYRQDPGLGLRLIYFSYDVKMKEKGDIPEGYSVSREKKERFSLILESASTNQTSMYLCASSLRDRLTYSNQPQHFGDGTRLSIL.

This clone has only a few counts. This chain connects TRBV19 to TRBJ2-2, with D possibly being TRBD1 (6 bases). V was shortened by 5 bases and J by 0 bases, with 10 bases between the two germline ends. CDR1 is LNHDA and CDR2 is SQIVND in the germline V gene (reference sequence). This CDR3 spans 15 amino acids. The CDR3 nucleotides are TGTGCCAGTAGTCCTAGACAGGCGAACACCGGGGAGCTGTTTTTT. It translates to CASSPRQANTGELFF.

The chain carries TRBV7-2 and TRBJ1-2, with TRBD1 matching over 7 bases. V shed 1 base and J 5 bases; nucleotides not matched to a gene: 4. In germline, CDR1 is SGHTA, CDR2 FQGNSA. The CDR3 is made up of 14 amino acids. The CDR3 spells CASSLETGPYGYTF. The DNA of the CDR3 is TGTGCCAGCAGCTTAGAGACAGGGCCATATGGCTACACCTTC.

V is TRBV5-4 and J is TRBJ2-7; maybe TRBD2 (6 bases). The CDR3 spans 15 residues. With 4 bases removed from V and 3 bases from J, the gap between germline ends came to 17 bases. CDR1 is SGHNT, CDR2 YYREEE, per germline (reference sequence). CDR3 region: CASSPGLFGGYEQYF. Here the CDR3 DNA reads TGTGCCAGCAGCCCGGGACTTTTTGGGGGCTACGAGCAGTACTTC.

V and J are TRBV30 and TRBJ1-6; 7 bases agree with TRBD1. The CDR3 runs to 10 residues. The V gene's germline CDR1 is GTSNPN and CDR2 SVGIG (reference sequence). After removal of 8 bases from V and 11 bases from J, the junction contained 3 bases not matched to a gene. The CDR3 nucleotides read TGTGCCACAGGGGATCCACCCCTCCACTTT. Protein sequence: CATGDPPLHF.

This clone was found a few times. J is TRBJ1-1 and V is TRBV13, with 7 bases that match TRBD1. CDR3 length: 14 residues. The germline CDR1 and CDR2 sequences are PRHDT and FYEKMQ (reference sequence). Germline trimming cut 5 bases from V and 1 base from J; bases unmatched to any gene: 4. CDR3 protein: CASSHRDRNTEAFF. For the CDR3, the DNA is TGTGCCAGCAGCCACCGGGACAGGAACACTGAAGCTTTCTTT.

This clone is classed as medium-sized. This chain links TRBV28 with TRBJ2-7; D might be TRBD2 (7 bases). The CDR3 spans 17 residues. Germline values: CDR1 MDHEN, CDR2 SYDVKM. V shed 4 bases and J shed 0 bases, with 19 bases lying between them. CDR3 in amino acids: CASSSATGRGLSYEQYF. The CDR3 DNA sequence: TGTGCCAGCAGTTCGGCTACGGGGCGGGGGCTCTCCTACGAGCAGTACTTC.

The genes are TRBV4-3 and TRBJ1-2, with unresolved D. This CDR3 comprises 13 residues. Germline V CDR1 and CDR2: LGHNA, YSLEER. Trimming took 3 bases from V and 4 from J, leaving 9 bases between them. The DNA of the CDR3 is TGCGCCAGCAGCCAGGATGGACTCTATGGCTACACCTTC. Translation: CASSQDGLYGYTF.

The chain links TRBV6-1 to TRBJ2-7; tentatively, D is TRBD1 (6 bases). Germline CDR1 and CDR2: MNHNS and SASEGT. The germline V and J ends were trimmed by 1 base and 3 bases, with 16 bases remaining between them. The CDR3 has 16 amino acids. Here the CDR3 DNA reads TGTGCCAGCAGTGAAGAAGGGCCAGGGGATCTCTACGAGCAGTACTTC. Translating it yields CASSEEGPGDLYEQYF.

The rearrangement links TRBV27 to TRBJ2-7, with 9 bases that match TRBD1. The CDR3 is 14 residues long. Germline V gene data show CDR1 as MNHEY and CDR2 as SMNVEV (reference sequence). The J segment lost 3 bases and the V segment lost 3 bases, leaving 3 bases of the junction unmatched. This CDR3 reads CASSFTGGYYEQYF. CDR3 sequence (DNA): TGTGCCAGCAGTTTCACAGGGGGCTACTACGAGCAGTACTTC.

DNA for the CDR3: TGTGCCAGTAGTCGGGGTGGCAGTAGGACTGAAGCTTTCTTT. It is translated as CASSRGGSRTEAFF. The rearrangement uses TRBV19 and TRBJ1-1; no clear D gene. Germline loops: CDR1 LNHDA, CDR2 SQIVND (reference sequence). CDR3 length equals 14 residues. V lost 5 bases to trimming and J lost 5 bases, with 15 bases between them.

This chain uses TRBV25-1 with TRBJ2-3, with D possibly matching TRBD2 (6 bases). The V end was cut by 5 bases, the J end by 1 base, with 13 bases between. This CDR3 has 15 residues. The germline CDR1 and CDR2 sequences are MGHDK and SYGVNS. As DNA, the CDR3 is TGTGCCAGCAGTCCCAGGCGGAGGGGCACAGATACGCAGTATTTT. This translates into CASSPRRRGTDTQYF.

This chain links TRBV10-2 with TRBJ2-2; 7 bases map to TRBD1. CDR3 size: 13 residues. The V gene end was trimmed by 10 bases and the J gene end by 5 bases; junction bases not matched to a gene: 7. Per the germline V gene, CDR1 is WSHSY and CDR2 is SAAADI. The CDR3, as DNA: TGCGCCAACCGGGACAGTGTTACCGGGGAGCTGTTTTTT. Translation gives CANRDSVTGELFF.

About this clone itself: The junction and the germline gene differ at one end; a read error may be behind it. The same CDR3 also results from other DNA sequences found in this sample. This sequence joins TRBV9 and TRBJ2-7; 8 bases are shared with TRBD2. Germline assignment: CDR1 SGDLS and CDR2 YYNGEE. This CDR3 contains 14 residues. CDR3 in DNA: TGCGCCAGCAGCCCAGCGGGAGAGGTCTACGAGCAGTACTTC. Translated: CASSPAGEVYEQYF. Drawing the rest from reference TRBV9 and TRBJ2-7, the complete variable domain is DSGVTQTPKHLITATGQRVTLRCSPRSGDLSVYWYQQSLDQGLQFLIQYYNGEERAKGNILERFSAQQFPDLHSELNLSSLELGDSALYFCASSPAGEVYEQYFGPGTRLTVT.

The chain recombines TRBV7-9 with TRBJ2-2; 8 bases line up with TRBD1. Trimming at V came to 5 bases and at J to 3 bases, leaving 2 bases not matched to a gene. This CDR3 has 14 amino acids. Germline values: CDR1 SEHNR, CDR2 FQNEAQ (reference sequence). The CDR3 nucleotides are TGTGCCAGCAGCCCGGACAGGGACACCGGGGAGCTGTTTTTT. Amino acid sequence: CASSPDRDTGELFF.

This clone was seen only a few times. The V and J genes are TRBV11-2 and TRBJ2-7; D uncertain. Germline V lookup: CDR1 SGHAT, CDR2 FQNNGV. The CDR3 length is 14 residues. V was shortened by 5 bases and J by 3 bases, with 14 bases between the two germline ends. DNA of the CDR3: TGTGCCAGCAGCCATACGGGTCCGGGCTACGAGCAGTACTTC. It encodes CASSHTGPGYEQYF. Full variable domain (missing parts from reference TRBV11-2 and TRBJ2-7): EAGVAQSPRYKIIEKRQSVAFWCNPISGHATLYWYQQILGQGPKLLIQFQNNGVVDDSQLPKDRFSAERLKGVDSTLKIQPAKLEDSAVYLCASSHTGPGYEQYFGPGTRLTVT.

V and J are TRBV6-4 and TRBJ1-6, with 7 bases that match TRBD1. This CDR3 comprises 13 residues. Germline CDR1 and CDR2: MRHNA and SNTAGT. V trimming: 4 bases; J trimming: 9 bases; junction bases outside the gene matches: 3. The CDR3 loop is CASSGQGGSPLHF. CDR3 DNA sequence: TGTGCCAGCAGTGGACAGGGAGGTTCACCCCTCCACTTT.

V usage is TRBV6-5 and J usage is TRBJ2-1; 7 bases agree with TRBD2. The CDR3 consists of 14 residues. Unmatched junction bases numbered 9, after V lost 5 bases and J lost 8 bases. From germline, CDR1 is MNHEY and CDR2 SVGAGI. CDR3 nucleotides: TGTGCCAGCAGTAGCGGGAATGCTGGGGATGAGCAGTTCTTC. This codes for CASSSGNAGDEQFF.

The chain combines TRBV4-1 with TRBJ2-7, with D perhaps matching TRBD2 (7 bases). With 0 bases removed from V and 4 bases from J, the gap between germline ends came to 13 bases. Looked up from germline, CDR1 is MGHRA and CDR2 is YSYEKL. The CDR3 spans 15 residues. CDR3 loop: CASSQDFRGAYEQYF. CDR3 coding DNA: TGCGCCAGCAGCCAAGATTTCCGGGGGGCGTACGAGCAGTACTTC.

As concerns this clone: At one of its ends the junction is not consistent with the germline gene, which may arise from a read error. This chain joins TRBV7-9 and TRBJ1-3; no firm D call. Germline CDR1 SEHNR, CDR2 FQNEAQ (reference sequence). The CDR3 extends over 12 amino acids. For the CDR3, the DNA is TGTTCCAGCAGCTTGTACGGGGACACCATATATTTT. Amino acid sequence: CSSSLYGDTIYF.

This chain links TRBV14 with TRBJ2-7; the match to TRBD1 covers 9 bases. The CDR3 spans 15 residues. Per the germline V gene, CDR1 is SGHDN and CDR2 is FVKESK. V gave up 1 base and J gave up 3 bases; unmatched junction bases: 4. In nucleotides, the CDR3 is TGTGCCAGCAGCCAAGGCCGGACAGGGGTCTACGAGCAGTACTTC. Translating it yields CASSQGRTGVYEQYF.